These 13 T cell receptor beta chains were sequenced from one sample in a study of early T cells in non-severe SARS-CoV-2 infection. TCRdb re-called the 5' RACE reads through MiXCR, storing one row per CDR3 protein. The sample lists roughly 50,000 distinct CDR3 sequences; around 9.5% were seen once. The sequencing input was whole blood. The receptors here all came from an adult who was a healthcare worker with PCR-confirmed SARS-CoV-2 infection or an uninfected control (not recorded which).

Regarding this clonotype: The junction departs from the called germline gene at one end, perhaps through a read error. The V gene is TRBV20-1, the J gene TRBJ1-3; 9 bases align to TRBD1. Germline CDR1 and CDR2: DFQATT and SNEGSKA (reference sequence). The CDR3 sequence is 14 residues long. In DNA, the CDR3 is TGCAGCGCTAGAATTGGGACAGGGTATAGCACCATATATTTT. Its protein product is CSARIGTGYSTIYF.

This clonotype was counted ten times or more. V usage is TRBV18 and J usage is TRBJ1-1; 11 nucleotides match TRBD1. The CDR3 is 17 residues long. Germline V gives CDR1 KGHSH, CDR2 LQKENI. V dropped 3 bases and J dropped 1; count of bases not matched to a gene: 7. CDR3 sequence reads: CASSPNSGTGGNTEAFF. In nucleotides, the CDR3 is TGTGCCAGCTCACCCAACTCCGGGACAGGGGGGAACACTGAAGCTTTCTTT. Full variable domain (missing parts from reference TRBV18 and TRBJ1-1): NAGVMQNPRHLVRRRGQEARLRCSPMKGHSHVYWYRQLPEEGLKFMVYLQKENIIDESGMPKERFSAEFPKEGPSILRIQQVVRGDSAAYFCASSPNSGTGGNTEAFFGQGTRLTVV.

The sample holds many counts of this clonotype. V and J are TRBV28 and TRBJ2-1; D could derive from TRBD1 or TRBD2 (5 bases each). The V gene lost 4 bases and the J gene lost 8 bases, with 12 bases spanning the gap. The CDR3 consists of 13 residues. Germline V gene sequence: CDR1 MDHEN, CDR2 SYDVKM. CDR3 nucleotide sequence: TGTGCCAGCAGTTCACTAGTGGGGGATGAGCAGTTCTTC. Amino acids: CASSSLVGDEQFF.

There are a few counts of this clonotype. This rearrangement joins TRBV28 to TRBJ2-5; the D is unclear. This CDR3 has 11 residues. The germline CDR1 and CDR2 sequences are MDHEN and SYDVKM. Trimming pared 5 bases from V and 8 bases from J, leaving 9 bases between. For the CDR3, the DNA is TGTGCCAGCAGTCCCCGATTCACCCAGTACTTC. This gives the protein CASSPRFTQYF.

This clonotype occurred many times. V and J are TRBV29-1 and TRBJ2-3; no definite D call. Germline-derived CDR1 and CDR2 are SQVTM and ANQGSEA. With 1 base removed from V and 0 bases from J, the gap between germline ends came to 5 bases. This CDR3 contains 13 residues. CDR3 bases: TGCAGCGTTGAAGGGGCTAGCACAGATACGCAGTATTTT. This sequence encodes CSVEGASTDTQYF.

J is TRBJ1-1 and V is TRBV7-3; TRBD1 matches at 7 bases. Trimming cost V 5 bases and J 0 bases; bases outside gene matches: 6. CDR1 is SGHTA, CDR2 FQGTGA, per germline. The length of the CDR3 is 15 residues. CDR3 DNA: TGTGCCAGCAGCCCGGGACAGTTAATGAACACTGAAGCTTTCTTT. It is translated as CASSPGQLMNTEAFF. Looking up the rest from reference TRBV7-3 and TRBJ1-1 gives the full variable domain: GAGVSQTPSNKVTEKGKYVELRCDPISGHTALYWYRQSLGQGPEFLIYFQGTGAADDSGLPNDRFFAVRPEGSVSTLKIQRTERGDSAVYLCASSPGQLMNTEAFFGQGTRLTVV.

This clonotype has ten or more counts. The chain recombines TRBV12-3 or TRBV12-4 with TRBJ2-1, with TRBD2 identical over 8 bases. Germline trimming cut 0 bases from V and 6 bases from J; bases unmatched to any gene: 4. The CDR3 totals 15 residues. DNA for the CDR3: TGTGCCAGCAGTTTAGCCGAGCGGGAGCCCAATGAGCAGTTCTTC. Its protein product is CASSLAEREPNEQFF.

This clonotype was detected many times. The genes are TRBV20-1 and TRBJ1-1; weak D call: TRBD1 (5 bases). From germline, CDR1 is DFQATT and CDR2 SNEGSKA (reference sequence). V lost 5 bases and J lost 1, with 14 bases in between. The CDR3 has 14 residues. Here the CDR3 DNA reads TGCAGTGCTTCGGGACCGTTCAAGAACACTGAAGCTTTCTTT. As protein: CSASGPFKNTEAFF.

This clonotype was seen a handful of times. The chain joins TRBV27 to TRBJ2-7, with 8 bases matching TRBD1. V was pared by 6 bases and J by 3 bases, with 7 bases of the junction left unmatched. Germline V gene sequence: CDR1 MNHEY, CDR2 SMNVEV (reference sequence). The CDR3 is 14 amino acids. CDR3 loop: CASRKPGQGYEQYF. For the CDR3, the DNA is TGTGCCAGCAGGAAACCCGGACAGGGCTACGAGCAGTACTTC.

The gene calls are TRBV7-9 and TRBJ2-1; 10 bases match TRBD2. CDR1 SEHNR and CDR2 FQNEAQ come from the germline V gene (reference sequence). This CDR3 has 15 residues. V dropped 5 bases and J dropped 6; count of bases not matched to a gene: 7. CDR3 bases: TGTGCCAGCAGCCCCGGGCTAGCGGGAGTCAATGAGCAGTTCTTC. Its protein is CASSPGLAGVNEQFF. Combining the CDR3 with reference TRBV7-9 and TRBJ2-1 gives the whole variable domain DTGVSQNPRHKITKRGQNVTFRCDPISEHNRLYWYRQTLGQGPEFLTYFQNEAQLEKSRLLSDRFSAERPKGSFSTLEIQRTEQGDSAMYLCASSPGLAGVNEQFFGPGTRLTVL.

This clonotype was seen a handful of times. The V gene is TRBV20-1, the J gene TRBJ2-1, with D possibly TRBD1 on 7 matching bases. The germline V gene encodes CDR1 DFQATT and CDR2 SNEGSKA (reference sequence). The length of the CDR3 is 13 residues. With 2 bases removed from V and 6 bases from J, the gap between germline ends came to 11 bases. The CDR3 is CSARQGGPNEQFF. The CDR3 bases are TGCAGTGCTAGACAGGGGGGCCCCAATGAGCAGTTCTTC.

This clonotype has only a few counts. Just one base apart from a much larger clone, this may be a read error. The chain uses TRBV12-3 or TRBV12-4 and TRBJ2-2, with TRBD2 as a possible D gene (5 bases). The length of the CDR3 is 13 residues. V lost 2 bases and J 5 bases, leaving 6 bases between the germline ends. In DNA, the CDR3 is TGTGCCAGCAGTTTAAGGGAGACCGGGGAGCTGTTTTTT. Translated, it gives CASSLRETGELFF.

This clonotype occurred many times. The chain combines TRBV5-4 with TRBJ2-7; D is possibly TRBD2 (5 bases). Germline lookup yields CDR1 SGHNT and CDR2 YYREEE (reference sequence). The CDR3 is made up of 16 amino acids. V shed 4 bases and J shed 2 bases, with 19 bases lying between them. CDR3 residues: CASSPDLSRAPYEQYF. The CDR3 DNA reads as TGTGCCAGCAGCCCAGACCTCTCGCGGGCTCCCTACGAGCAGTACTTC.